The 32 T cell receptor beta chains given below trace back to one sample, sequenced in a study of beta chain features in type 1 diabetes. As every portion of the isolated RNA was reverse transcribed, the sequencing read expressed TCRB transcripts. Generated by immunoSEQ multiplex PCR, the TCRdb table keeps only in-frame clones and is missing some. The sample has 400,000 to 550,000 clones, about an eighth seen once; the top ten hold over 0.04%. Material for sequencing was naive CD4+ T cells from blood. The receptors stem from a woman under 30 in good health.

The V call is TRBV6-5, the J call TRBJ2-3; the D is unclear. Germline CDR1 MNHEY, CDR2 SVGAGI. CDR3 length: 16 residues. With 2 bases removed from V and 0 bases from J, the gap between germline ends came to 12 bases. The CDR3 sequence is CASSYSGRHSTDTQYF. The CDR3 coding sequence is TGTGCCAGCAGTTACAGTGGACGGCATAGCACAGATACGCAGTATTTT.

This clone appeared a few times. The V call is TRBV10-3, the J call TRBJ1-1; the D gene is possibly TRBD1 (5 bases). CDR3 length: 13 amino acids. CDR1 ENHRY and CDR2 SYGVKD come from the germline V gene. The germline V and J ends were trimmed by 6 bases and 3 bases, with 11 bases remaining between them. The chain's CDR3 is CAIRGGWDTEAFF. CDR3 nucleotide sequence: TGTGCCATCAGGGGGGGATGGGACACTGAAGCTTTCTTT.

There are a few counts of this clone. This chain links TRBV4-3 with TRBJ2-1; D perhaps matches TRBD2 (5 bases). Germline V lookup: CDR1 LGHNA, CDR2 YSLEER. The germline V and J ends were trimmed by 4 bases and 9 bases, with 13 bases remaining between them. This CDR3 has 13 amino acids. The CDR3 DNA follows: TGCGCCAGCAGCCGCACACTAGGGTTTGAGCAGTTCTTC. The encoded protein is CASSRTLGFEQFF.

The chain combines TRBV20-1 with TRBJ1-4; unclear D gene. Germline V CDR1 and CDR2: DFQATT, SNEGSKA (reference sequence). V gave up 6 bases and J gave up 10 bases, with 12 bases separating them. This CDR3 comprises 11 residues. CDR3 sequence: CSAKGAAKLFF. The CDR3 bases are TGCAGTGCAAAGGGAGCTGCAAAACTGTTTTTT.

This clone was detected a few times. This chain joins TRBV7-2 and TRBJ2-7; D possibly uses TRBD1 or TRBD2 (5 bases each). This CDR3 is built from 13 residues. Germline lookup yields CDR1 SGHTA and CDR2 FQGNSA. V shed 5 bases and J shed 5 bases, with 13 bases lying between them. This CDR3 reads CASSRTRDHEQYF. CDR3 nucleotides: TGTGCCAGCAGCCGGACCAGGGACCACGAGCAGTACTTC.

The rearrangement joins TRBV28 to TRBJ2-7; D is unresolved. The ends were cut back, 4 bases at V and 5 bases at J, with 9 bases in the middle. This CDR3 is 12 amino acids long. Germline CDR1 reads MDHEN; CDR2 reads SYDVKM. CDR3 DNA sequence: TGTGCCAGCAGTTCCGTTATCCACGAGCAGTACGTC. Its protein is CASSSVIHEQYV.

In this sample, this clone turned up a few times. The chain uses TRBV7-8 and TRBJ2-1; 7 bases map to TRBD2. V lost 5 bases and J lost 0; bases outside the gene matches: 7. Germline loops: CDR1 SGHVS, CDR2 FQNEAQ. The CDR3 totals 16 residues. The DNA for the CDR3 is TGTGCCAGCAGCCAACTTCTAGCGGCCTCCTACAATGAGCAGTTCTTC. Protein product: CASSQLLAASYNEQFF.

The J gene is TRBJ2-5, the V gene TRBV29-1; 8 bases agree with TRBD2. With 5 bases clipped from V and 1 base from J, the junction kept 3 bases outside the gene matches. Germline loops: CDR1 SQVTM, CDR2 ANQGSEA. The length of the CDR3 is 13 residues. The CDR3 coding sequence is TGCAGCGTTCACAGCGGGGGCCAAGAGACCCAGTACTTC. Amino acid sequence: CSVHSGGQETQYF.

This chain connects TRBV4-3 to TRBJ1-3; D call uncertain. This CDR3 region has 15 residues. CDR1 is LGHNA and CDR2 is YSLEER in the germline V gene. Trimming took 4 bases from V and 0 from J, leaving 10 bases between them. The CDR3 loop reads CASSRTIISGNTIYF. CDR3 nucleotides: TGCGCCAGCAGCCGAACAATAATCTCTGGAAACACCATATATTTT.

This clone has at least ten counts. The chain employs TRBV21-1 and TRBJ1-1; TRBD1, the table's D call, was not compared with the DNA. TRBV21-1 is recorded as a pseudogene. The CDR3 has 12 amino acids. CDR3 loop: CASTGQAIEAFF. CDR3 DNA: TGTGCCAGCACTGGGCAGGCCATTGAAGCTTTCTTT.

The CDR3, as DNA: TGTGCCAGCAGCTTGGACGGGAGCGGAGATACGCAGTATTTT. Protein: CASSLDGSGDTQYF. V usage is TRBV11-1 and J usage is TRBJ2-3; tentatively, D is TRBD2 (6 bases). The CDR3 has 14 residues. Germline CDR1 is SGHAT and CDR2 is FQDESV (reference sequence). The germline V and J ends were trimmed by 3 bases and 5 bases, with 12 bases remaining between them.

This clone was counted only a few times. J is TRBJ1-4 and V is TRBV6-5; D is unresolved. Per germline, CDR1 MNHEY and CDR2 SVGAGI. V lost 8 bases and J 8 bases, leaving 12 bases between the germline ends. The CDR3 has 12 residues. CDR3 sequence reads: CASGGDAEKLFF. CDR3 sequence (DNA): TGTGCCAGCGGCGGAGATGCAGAAAAACTGTTTTTT.

The sample holds a few counts of this clone. The rearrangement links TRBV7-9 to TRBJ1-2; D might be TRBD1 (5 bases). The CDR3 consists of 15 residues. V was clipped by 3 bases and J by 2 bases, with 13 bases between them. Germline V gene data show CDR1 as SEHNR and CDR2 as FQNEAQ (reference sequence). CDR3 DNA: TGTGCCAGCAGCTTGATACGGGGGGAGAACTATGGCTACACCTTC. The encoded protein is CASSLIRGENYGYTF.

This clone appeared a few times. The V and J genes are TRBV4-1 and TRBJ1-2, with no clear D. The CDR3 length is 15 residues. Trimming left V 2 bases short and J 0 bases short, with 10 bases between. The germline gives CDR1 MGHRA, CDR2 YSYEKL. This chain's CDR3 is CASSQSAGANYGYTF. As DNA, the CDR3 is TGCGCCAGCAGCCAAAGCGCAGGAGCTAACTATGGCTACACCTTC.

The rearrangement joins TRBV7-6 to TRBJ2-2; unclear D gene. This CDR3 has 15 amino acids. With 2 bases removed from V and 1 base from J, the gap between germline ends came to 8 bases. Per the germline V gene, CDR1 is SGHVS and CDR2 is FNYEAQ. CDR3 residues: CASSLQTGNTGELFF. In DNA form, the CDR3 reads TGTGCCAGCAGCTTACAGACGGGGAACACCGGGGAGCTGTTTTTT.

Written as DNA, the CDR3 is TGTGCCAGCAGCTTAGATCGGAAGGAGGCGCAGTATTTT. Protein: CASSLDRKEAQYF. The chain has TRBV7-6 and TRBJ2-3, with D possibly being TRBD2 (5 bases). Trimming took off 1 base at V and 10 bases at J, with 12 bases between the two ends. The CDR3 is 13 amino acids. CDR1 is SGHVS, CDR2 FNYEAQ, per germline.

This rearrangement joins TRBV6-6 to TRBJ2-3; a weak D match, TRBD1 (6 bases). The CDR3 covers 14 residues. Germline CDR1 reads MNHNY; CDR2 reads SVGAGI (reference sequence). V lost 6 bases and J 2 bases, leaving 12 bases between the germline ends. CDR3 in amino acids: CASRLRQDTDTQYF. The CDR3 DNA follows: TGTGCCAGCAGGCTACGACAGGACACAGATACGCAGTATTTT.

In this sample, this clone turned up a few times. This chain connects TRBV7-3 to TRBJ2-3; 10 bases line up with TRBD2. Germline V gives CDR1 SGHTA, CDR2 FQGTGA. This CDR3 has 15 residues. Unmatched junction bases numbered 7, after V lost 5 bases and J lost 5 bases. CDR3: CASSPLAGVQDTQYF. The CDR3 DNA reads as TGTGCCAGCAGCCCCCTAGCGGGGGTACAAGATACGCAGTATTTT.

This clone was counted only a few times. The chain joins TRBV6-5 to TRBJ2-1; possibly TRBD1 or TRBD2 for D (5 bases each). CDR1 and CDR2 from the germline V gene are MNHEY and SVGAGI. The CDR3 is made up of 14 amino acids. With 5 bases removed from V and 5 bases from J, the gap between germline ends came to 13 bases. The chain's CDR3 is CASSILGRDNEQFF. CDR3 in DNA: TGTGCCAGCAGTATCCTGGGACGGGACAATGAGCAGTTCTTC.

There are a few counts of this clone. V and J are TRBV9 and TRBJ2-1; 14 nucleotides line up with TRBD2. The CDR3 extends over 16 amino acids. The trim removed 3 bases at V and 12 bases at J, leaving 11 bases unmatched. Per germline, CDR1 SGDLS and CDR2 YYNGEE. CDR3: CASSELTSGGAFRQFF. CDR3 coding DNA: TGTGCCAGCAGCGAACTGACTAGCGGGGGGGCCTTTAGGCAGTTCTTC. The full variable domain, its missing parts supplied by reference TRBV9 and TRBJ2-1, is DSGVTQTPKHLITATGQRVTLRCSPRSGDLSVYWYQQSLDQGLQFLIQYYNGEERAKGNILERFSAQQFPDLHSELNLSSLELGDSALYFCASSELTSGGAFRQFFGPGTRLTVL.

The gene calls are TRBV5-6 and TRBJ2-7; the D gene is possibly TRBD1 (5 bases). The CDR3 runs 15 residues. Germline V gene data show CDR1 as SGHDT and CDR2 as YYEEEE. Trimming pared 6 bases from V and 3 bases from J, leaving 19 bases between. Here the CDR3 reads CASTREPLGDYEQYF. The CDR3 bases are TGTGCCAGCACCAGGGAACCCCTAGGGGACTACGAGCAGTACTTC.

This clone was recorded many times. This chain uses TRBV2 with TRBJ2-7; unclear D gene. Germline lookup yields CDR1 SNHLY and CDR2 FYNNEI. V lost 1 base and J lost 5, with 9 bases in between. The CDR3 is 13 residues long. The CDR3 region has the DNA TGTGCCAGCAGTGAAGAGGTTGAGCACGAGCAGTACGTC. It codes for CASSEEVEHEQYV.

The V gene is TRBV7-9, the J gene TRBJ1-5; D might be TRBD1 (5 bases). Germline CDR1 is SEHNR and CDR2 is FQNEAQ (reference sequence). Trimming took 1 base from V and 4 from J, leaving 14 bases between them. CDR3 length: 16 residues. The CDR3 sequence is CASSLGSGNLNQPQHF. The DNA for the CDR3 is TGTGCCAGCAGCTTAGGTTCAGGGAACCTTAATCAGCCCCAGCATTTT.

This clone was seen a handful of times. The chain is built from TRBV5-6 and TRBJ2-1, with D uncertain. This CDR3 is 13 amino acids long. The germline V and J ends were trimmed by 0 bases and 8 bases, with 9 bases remaining between them. From germline, CDR1 is SGHDT and CDR2 YYEEEE. CDR3 nucleotide sequence: TGTGCCAGCAGCTTGGGGCGTGACGATGAGCAGTTCTTC. Amino acids: CASSLGRDDEQFF.

The chain employs TRBV20-1 and TRBJ2-3, with TRBD1 identical over 7 bases. There are 11 residues in the CDR3. Looked up from germline, CDR1 is DFQATT and CDR2 is SNEGSKA (reference sequence). After removal of 4 bases from V and 11 bases from J, the junction contained 6 bases not matched to a gene. DNA of the CDR3: TGCAGTGCTAACCCTAGGGGGCTGCAGTATTTT. Translating gives CSANPRGLQYF.

This chain links TRBV7-2 with TRBJ1-5; tentative D call: TRBD1 (6 bases). Germline CDR1 SGHTA, CDR2 FQGNSA. V was trimmed by 4 bases and J by 11 bases, leaving 12 bases between them. The CDR3 spans 12 residues. In nucleotides, the CDR3 is TGTGCCAGCAGCTCCTACAGGGACGCCCAGCATTTT. Translation: CASSSYRDAQHF.

The rearrangement links TRBV7-3 to TRBJ2-5; D is undetermined. CDR1 and CDR2 from the germline V gene are SGHTA and FQGTGA. This CDR3 contains 11 residues. Trimming stripped 6 bases from V and 4 bases from J, with 6 bases between. CDR3: CASSTGETQYF. CDR3 in DNA: TGTGCCAGCAGTACCGGAGAGACCCAGTACTTC.

This clone was detected a few times. The rearrangement links TRBV7-2 to TRBJ2-5; D perhaps matches TRBD1 (5 bases). This CDR3 region has 13 residues. V lost 6 bases, J lost 5 bases, and 13 bases lay in between. Germline-derived CDR1 and CDR2 are SGHTA and FQGNSA. This chain's CDR3 is CASRQPGPETQYF. The CDR3, as DNA: TGTGCCAGCAGACAACCAGGGCCCGAGACCCAGTACTTC.

This clone was recorded a few times. The rearrangement uses TRBV18 and TRBJ2-5; 9 bases map to TRBD1. The ends lost 4 bases at V and 5 bases at J; junction bases unmatched: 2. Germline CDR1 and CDR2: KGHSH and LQKENI. This CDR3 contains 13 residues. CDR3 region: CASSRGQGETQYF. As DNA, the CDR3 is TGTGCCAGCTCACGAGGACAGGGGGAGACCCAGTACTTC.

At least ten counts were recorded for this clone. V gene TRBV29-1 combines with J gene TRBJ2-5; D is undetermined. The germline CDR1 and CDR2 sequences are SQVTM and ANQGSEA. The CDR3 covers 12 residues. Trimming stripped 7 bases from V and 0 bases from J, with 9 bases between. The CDR3 loop is CSASRNQETQYF. The CDR3 DNA follows: TGCAGCGCTTCCAGAAACCAAGAGACCCAGTACTTC.

The V and J genes are TRBV9 and TRBJ2-2, with a possible D match to TRBD1 (6 bases). CDR3 length: 14 residues. Trimming took 4 bases from V and 5 from J, leaving 12 bases between them. Germline CDR1 and CDR2: SGDLS and YYNGEE. Here the CDR3 reads CASSIRGYTGELFF. CDR3 DNA: TGTGCCAGCAGCATCAGGGGTTATACCGGGGAGCTGTTTTTT.

The chain combines TRBV10-3 with TRBJ2-1, with D possibly being TRBD1 or TRBD2 (5 bases each). Germline V gene sequence: CDR1 ENHRY, CDR2 SYGVKD. Trimming cost V 3 bases and J 9 bases, with 18 bases left between them. This CDR3 comprises 15 residues. The CDR3 reads CAISDRDPSWSEQFF. CDR3 bases: TGTGCCATCAGTGATCGGGACCCTTCCTGGAGTGAGCAGTTCTTC.